This T cell receptor beta chain stems from a study of a mutant IDH1 vaccine in newly diagnosed glioma. Study in general: Treated patients showed a male proportion of around 62%, a female proportion of around 38%, and a mean age of 40.4 years. Patients' prior therapy spanned radiotherapy, temozolomide, or both; most underwent both.

Produced via immunoSEQ multiplex PCR; TCRdb's table is partial and in-frame only. The sample has 50,000 to 60,000 clones, just under 80% seen once. Time point given: week 5, during vaccination. What each vaccine dose contained was 300 ug of mutant IDH1 20-mer peptide, accompanied by topical imiquimod. As regards this clone: Its specificity is unknown.

Germline CDR1 and CDR2: SGDLS and YYNGEE. V was cut by 2 bases and J by 0 bases, with 8 bases left in between. The CDR3 runs to 14 residues. The clonotype comes from a man aged 50 or older with glioma. The V call is TRBV9, the J call TRBJ1-1; D may be TRBD1 (6 bases). The material sequenced was PBMCs, taken from a glioma patient whose treatment included an IDH1 peptide vaccine. The CDR3 is CASSVGQMNTEAFF. DNA of the CDR3: TGTGCCAGCAGCGTCGGACAGATGAACACTGAAGCTTTCTTT.